Listed here are 14 T cell receptor beta chains from one sample, sequenced in a study of regulatory T cells in long-lasting Graves disease (dated by TCRdb to the early 2020s). Library construction relied on multiplex PCR. Sequencing instrument: Illumina HiSeq 4000. To build TCR beta libraries, CDR3 regions were amplified by Arm-PCR using iRepertoire HTBI primers. Starting from the raw public reads, TCRdb applied fastp trimming at Q25, assembled clones with MiXCR and retained in-frame beta chains. Here each entry gathers all rows of one CDR3 protein and keeps the most common genes and DNA. The sample includes 300,000 to 400,000 distinct CDR3 sequences, with over 15% observed a single time. In total, the top ten clones hold about 36% of the sample. The time point label of this sample denotes: newly diagnosed GD, antithyroid drugs for less than 3 months. For both TCR sequencing and RNA sequencing, RNA was extracted from PBMCs in TRIzol.

The sequencing used peripheral blood mononuclear cells (PBMCs), collected at new diagnosis, from a patient treated with antithyroid drugs. These receptors originate from a female donor with Graves disease.

About this clonotype itself: This likely traces to a read error, being one base from a far larger clone. The CDR3 DNA sequence: TGTGCCAGCAGCTTACCACTTCCCTGGGGCAATGAGCAGTACTTC. This codes for CASSLPLPWGNEQYF. The J gene is TRBJ2-7, the V gene TRBV11-2; D possibly corresponds to TRBD1 (5 bases). Germline assignment: CDR1 SGHAT and CDR2 FQNNGV. V lost 2 bases to trimming and J lost 7 bases, with 18 bases between them. The CDR3 totals 15 residues.

This chain uses TRBV20-1 with TRBJ1-2, with 11 bases matching TRBD1. Germline values: CDR1 DFQATT, CDR2 SNEGSKA (reference sequence). V shed 0 bases and J 4 bases; nucleotides not matched to a gene: 4. This CDR3 region has 15 residues. For the CDR3, the DNA is TGCAGTGCTAGAGATATGGGACAGGGGGTCTATGGCTACACCTTC. As protein: CSARDMGQGVYGYTF.

This chain joins TRBV12-3 or TRBV12-4 and TRBJ2-7; 7 nucleotides line up with TRBD2. After removal of 3 bases from V and 4 bases from J, the junction contained 6 bases not matched to a gene. The CDR3 is 14 amino acids. The CDR3 DNA sequence: TGTGCCAGCAGTTTTGGGCTAGCGGTATACGAGCAGTACTTC. Its translation is CASSFGLAVYEQYF.

This clonotype was counted many times. V usage is TRBV28 and J usage is TRBJ2-7, with TRBD1 as a possible D gene (6 bases). Germline CDR1 is MDHEN and CDR2 is SYDVKM. The CDR3 spans 13 residues. Trimming shortened V by 2 bases and J by 7 bases, and 12 bases separated the two germline ends. The CDR3 spells CASSLGGPGEQYF. CDR3 bases: TGTGCCAGCAGTTTAGGGGGCCCAGGAGAGCAGTACTTC.

This clonotype appeared many times. The chain has TRBV3-1 and TRBJ2-7, with D possibly being TRBD2 (5 bases). Trimming stripped 0 bases from V and 5 bases from J, with 14 bases between. The CDR3 consists of 15 residues. Germline lookup yields CDR1 LGHDT and CDR2 YNNKEL (reference sequence). CDR3 DNA sequence: TGTGCCAGCAGCCAAGACGGTGGGAGTCGAGACGAGCAGTACTTC. This translates into CASSQDGGSRDEQYF.

This clonotype showed up many times. This chain links TRBV15 with TRBJ1-4; possible D gene TRBD1, 5 bases. Trimming shortened V by 0 bases and J by 5 bases, and 13 bases separated the two germline ends. The CDR3 is 16 amino acids. Germline V gives CDR1 LNHNV, CDR2 YYDKDF (reference sequence). The CDR3 DNA sequence: TGTGCCACCAGCAGAGATGCCAGGGCCCTAAATGAAAAACTGTTTTTT. Translation gives CATSRDARALNEKLFF.

This clonotype appeared a few times. The V call is TRBV25-1, the J call TRBJ1-1; a possible D gene is TRBD1 (6 bases). The V end lost 8 bases, the J end lost 11 bases, and 18 bases lay between the germline ends. Germline V gene data show CDR1 as MGHDK and CDR2 as SYGVNS. The CDR3 length is 12 residues. CDR3 residues: CASGSTGSTAFF. CDR3 DNA sequence: TGTGCCAGCGGATCTACAGGGTCAACGGCTTTCTTT.

This clonotype was observed many times. The chain recombines TRBV20-1 with TRBJ2-5, with D possibly TRBD2 on 6 matching bases. V gave up 5 bases and J gave up 0 bases, with 13 bases separating them. The germline gives CDR1 DFQATT, CDR2 SNEGSKA (reference sequence). The CDR3 loop spans 14 amino acids. The CDR3 spells CSASTSQHQETQYF. For the CDR3, the DNA is TGCAGTGCTTCTACTAGCCAACACCAAGAGACCCAGTACTTC.

V and J are TRBV5-1 and TRBJ2-7; perhaps TRBD2 as D (6 bases). Trimming removed 4 bases from V and 3 bases from J, with 11 bases in between. Germline values: CDR1 SGHRS, CDR2 YFSETQ. The CDR3 runs 13 residues. CDR3 coding DNA: TGCGCCAGCAGCGGACTACCCTACTACGAGCAGTACTTC. This encodes CASSGLPYYEQYF.

This clonotype turned up a few times. The chain combines TRBV6-4 with TRBJ2-2; D is uncertain. Germline-derived CDR1 and CDR2 are MRHNA and SNTAGT. The V end was cut by 2 bases, the J end by 0 bases, with 7 bases between. The CDR3 spans 15 residues. The CDR3: CASSDTFTNTGELFF. CDR3 DNA: TGTGCCAGCAGTGACACATTCACGAACACCGGGGAGCTGTTTTTT.

There are many counts of this clonotype. This chain uses TRBV27 with TRBJ2-7; D is uncertain. The CDR3 has 16 amino acids. Germline loops: CDR1 MNHEY, CDR2 SMNVEV (reference sequence). V lost 2 bases, J lost 0 bases, and 14 bases lay in between. CDR3 loop: CASSLTAAGSSYEQYF. The DNA of the CDR3 is TGTGCCAGCAGTTTAACTGCTGCAGGAAGCTCCTACGAGCAGTACTTC.

This clonotype was seen a single time. V is TRBV28 and J is TRBJ1-6; no clear D. The CDR3 covers 13 residues. Germline V gene sequence: CDR1 MDHEN, CDR2 SYDVKM. Trimming removed 4 bases from V and 7 bases from J, with 8 bases in between. The CDR3 is CASSYSENSPLHF. CDR3 nucleotides: TGTGCCAGCAGTTATTCAGAGAATTCACCCCTCCACTTT.

This clonotype was seen repeatedly, ten times or more. The rearrangement uses TRBV12-3 or TRBV12-4 and TRBJ1-3, with no clear D. This CDR3 has 10 residues. V dropped 3 bases and J dropped 8 bases, with 2 bases sitting between them. This CDR3 reads CASSFDTIYF. The CDR3 coding sequence is TGTGCCAGCAGTTTCGACACCATATATTTT.

The CDR3 spells CASSQEAGDYNEQFF. In nucleotides, the CDR3 is TGTGCCAGCAGTCAAGAAGCGGGGGACTACAATGAGCAGTTCTTC. The chain combines TRBV12-3 or TRBV12-4 with TRBJ2-1; 8 bases match TRBD2. The V and J ends lost 5 bases and 3 bases, in that order; junction bases with no gene match: 6. The CDR3 is 15 amino acids.